Detailed here is one T cell receptor beta chain. This clone came up once. The antigen this receptor binds is unknown. No much larger clone is present one base from it, and per-base qualities are unavailable. TCRbeta CDR3 regions were sequenced with the immunoSEQ Assay. After extraction, genomic DNA underwent amplification by bias-controlled multiplex PCR, followed by high-throughput sequencing. The paper's data handling went like this. To quantify the absolute abundance of every unique TCRbeta CDR3 region, sequences were collapsed and filtered. Usable DNA was measured by amplifying reference genes present in all nucleated cells, and TCRbeta template counts were normalized to that usable DNA to estimate T cell fraction. Repertoire TCRs were annotated as SARS-CoV-2-specific when V gene, CDR3 amino acid sequence and J gene were exactly matched to a known reactive TCR set. The reference SARS-CoV-2 TCR set was obtained from MIRA and was filtered for enrichment in COVID-19-positive ImmuneCODE repertoires, whereby public or cross-reactive TCRs were removed. Drawing on the MIRA antigens, annotated TCRs were analysed further at the level of specific ORF or position within ORF. Breadth was defined as the number of annotated unique rearrangements divided by the total number of unique productive rearrangements, and depth was defined as the summed frequency of the annotated unique rearrangements. Two-sided Wilcoxon rank-sum tests were used to compare TCR breadth between groups. Not all clones reach the TCRdb copy of this immuneACCESS table, which keeps in-frame sequences only. Checked studies attribute under half of the gap to unresolved V genes and leave the rest unexplained. That table gives V, J and clone size, and the DNA gave D and trimming. The sample table lists 350,000 to 400,000 clones, approximately 91% of them with a count of one. The ten largest clonotypes hold approximately 1.9% of the sample.

Interpreted using the paper, the treatment or condition label stands for: about 20 received Ad26.COV2.S at low or high dose, single or two shots; roughly five received placebo; per-sample allocation not given. For vaccine and placebo recipients, repertoires were sequenced using samples collected on day 63 after the first injection. Between 29 July and 7 August 2020, Cohort 1b enrolled 20 to 30 adults aged 18-55 years at one site in Boston, USA. Ad26.COV2.S was a replication-incompetent adenovirus type 26 vector that expressed a prefusion-stabilized SARS-CoV-2 spike protein derived from the original Wuhan strain. This entry comes from a study of Ad26.COV2.S vaccination and SARS-CoV-2 variants (dated by TCRdb to the early 2020s). General notes on the study: Vaccine-arm donors were drawn from COV1001, a multicentre, randomized, double-blind, placebo-controlled phase I-IIa trial of Ad26.COV2.S in healthy adults. Ad26.COV2.S was given intramuscularly at 5x10^10 or 1x10^11 viral particles, as a single shot or as two shots 56 days apart. The specificity and breadth of SARS-CoV-2-reactive T cell receptors after Ad26.COV2.S vaccination were assessed by TCRbeta repertoire sequencing. A total of 32 samples were included in the TCR-sequenced set, comprising around 19 Ad26.COV2.S vaccine recipients, 5 placebo recipients and 8 SARS-CoV-2 convalescent individuals. Participants in the trial were split at random into five groups of five each, receiving low-dose or high-dose Ad26.COV2.S once or twice, or else placebo on both occasions. Blinding of investigators to trial group allocation was maintained during experiments and outcome assessment. On the study overall, not on this receptor specifically: Higher spike-specific TCR breadth was observed in Ad26.COV2.S recipients than in placebo recipients (P = 0.0014). Substantial breadth of spike-specific CD8+ and CD4+ T cell responses was reported after vaccination. According to the authors, total T cell responses may have been underestimated by the TCR breadth and depth analyses. The study was not powered for comparison of responses between vaccine doses or regimens. Non-spike TCR breadth was comparable between vaccine and placebo recipients, consistent with the vaccine containing only spike.

The junction carries 14 bases between V and J, which are trimmed by 6 bases and 3 bases respectively. From a lookup of the germline V gene, CDR1 and CDR2 are MDHEN and SYDVKM. Measured from the cysteine to the phenylalanine, the CDR3 is 14 residues long. The only DNA kept is the CDR3, 42 bases in frame from the first base. This clonotype was obtained from a person between 18 and 60 years old who received the Ad26.COV2.S COVID-19 vaccine or a placebo. The sample consisted of peripheral blood, taken in a trial of Ad26.COV2.S vaccine versus placebo. The rearrangement joined TRBV28 to TRBJ1-1; the D gene remains uncertain. The DNA is TGTGCCAGCAGCTCAGAGGGCTTTCACACTGAAGCTTTCTTT. Its translation reads: CASSSEGFHTEAFF.